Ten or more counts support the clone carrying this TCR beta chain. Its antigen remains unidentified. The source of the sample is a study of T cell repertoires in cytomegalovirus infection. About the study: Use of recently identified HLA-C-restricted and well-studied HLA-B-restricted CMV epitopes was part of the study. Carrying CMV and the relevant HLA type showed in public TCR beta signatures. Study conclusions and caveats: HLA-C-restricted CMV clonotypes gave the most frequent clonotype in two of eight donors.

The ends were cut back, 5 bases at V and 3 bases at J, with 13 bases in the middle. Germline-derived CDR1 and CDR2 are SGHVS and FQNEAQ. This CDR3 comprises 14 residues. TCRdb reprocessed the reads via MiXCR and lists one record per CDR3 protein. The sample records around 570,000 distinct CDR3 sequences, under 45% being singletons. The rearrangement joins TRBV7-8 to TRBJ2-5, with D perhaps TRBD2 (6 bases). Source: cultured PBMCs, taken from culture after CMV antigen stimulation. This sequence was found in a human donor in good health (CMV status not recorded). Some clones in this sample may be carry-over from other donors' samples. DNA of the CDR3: TGTGCCAGCAGCGTGGAGGGCGTCGAAGAGACCCAGTACTTC. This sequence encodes CASSVEGVEETQYF.